This TCR beta chain appears in the sequencing data of a study of T cells in Graves' hyperthyroidism and ophthalmopathy. Study observations and caveats: Among thyroid clonotypes expanded above 0.001, most also appeared in blood. Model-based prediction identified ophthalmopathy a median 6.5 months prior to its onset.

TCR beta CDR3 region amplification was performed from RNA transcripts. The primer set for the first-round RT-PCR of the TCR CDR3 was HTBI. One entry per CDR3 protein, called by TCRdb with MiXCR from the multiplex PCR reads. The sample yields more than 550,000 distinct CDR3 sequences, just under 45% seen once. The V gene end was trimmed by 5 bases and the J gene end by 5 bases; junction bases not matched to a gene: 9. This CDR3 is built from 17 residues. The germline V gene encodes CDR1 SEHNR and CDR2 FQNEAQ (reference sequence). Together with thyroid ultrasound, orbital computed tomography, serum thyroxine and TRAb, clinical symptoms were used for diagnoses. Regarding this clonotype: No antigen is known for it.

This clonotype originated in an adult man with Graves' disease, either hyperthyroidism or ophthalmopathy (not recorded which). The sequencing sample was made of peripheral blood or thyroid tissue (not recorded which). The chain uses TRBV7-9 and TRBJ2-2, with 12 bases that match TRBD1. The CDR3 DNA sequence: TGTGCCAGCAGCCAGGTTCCGGGACAGGGGGCGACCGGGGAGCTGTTTTTT. This codes for CASSQVPGQGATGELFF.